This TCR beta chain appears in the sequencing data of a study of T cell responses to AZD1222 COVID-19 vaccine. Libraries were prepared by immunoSEQ multiplex PCR; TCRdb keeps only in-frame clonotypes and omits some of them. The sample comprises roughly 130,000 clones, just over 85% of which are singletons, and approximately 19% rests with the top ten. Whole-study findings and limits: Baseline testing showed seropositivity in only 5 or 6 AZD1222 recipients. The study reported that nearly half of spike-specific TCRs target unmutated variant regions.

As regards this clone: Its target is unknown.

The CDR3 sequence is 21 residues long. The V end lost 2 bases, the J end lost 0 bases, and 26 bases lay between the germline ends. V gene TRBV23-1 combines with J gene TRBJ1-5; a possible D gene is TRBD1 (5 bases). TRBV23-1 qualifies as an ORF whose function is uncertain. Sequencing was performed on peripheral blood, taken on day 0 of MenACWY control vaccination. This TCR was recovered from an adult in good health. The CDR3 region is CASSQKPGHGGRGYSNQPQHF. CDR3 DNA sequence: TGCGCCAGCAGTCAAAAACCCGGACATGGGGGTAGAGGTTATAGCAATCAGCCCCAGCATTTT.